Following are 22 T cell receptor beta chains from one sample sequenced in a study of blood T cell repertoires in COVID-19 (dated by TCRdb to the early 2020s). Libraries were made using the immunoSEQ multiplex PCR assay. Entries here come from immuneACCESS through TCRdb and include only in-frame sequences with V and J called. Some clones fail to appear in such tables; in the studies checked, an unresolved V gene covers under half of the shortfall, and the cause of the remainder is unknown. The sample table contains 150,000 or so clones; only one count was recorded for 85% to 90% of them. 13% of the sample is in the top ten clones. Material: peripheral blood. These receptors came from a man between 18 and 29 years old with COVID-19, enrolled during active disease.

This chain joins TRBV7-3 and TRBJ2-5; 8 nucleotides agree with TRBD2. The CDR3 covers 15 residues. J lost 5 bases, V lost 0 bases, and 5 bases had no gene match. Germline V lookup: CDR1 SGHTA, CDR2 FQGTGA. The CDR3 region has the DNA TGTGCCAGCAGCTTAACCGGCGGGAGGTTGGAGACCCAGTACTTC. It yields the protein CASSLTGGRLETQYF.

This clone was observed once. The V gene is TRBV7-9, the J gene TRBJ2-1; D remains unclear. V was shortened by 1 base and J by 3 bases, with 4 bases between the two germline ends. The CDR3 has 13 residues. Germline V CDR1 and CDR2: SEHNR, FQNEAQ (reference sequence). In DNA, the CDR3 is TGTGCCAGCAGCTTAGGGCTCTACAATGAGCAGTTCTTC. The encoded protein is CASSLGLYNEQFF.

This chain joins TRBV28 and TRBJ2-5; 15 bases align to TRBD2. This CDR3 comprises 16 residues. With 5 bases clipped from V and 5 bases from J, the junction kept 6 bases outside the gene matches. Looked up from germline, CDR1 is MDHEN and CDR2 is SYDVKM. Here the CDR3 reads CASSTRTSGRGETQYF. Here the CDR3 DNA reads TGTGCCAGCAGTACCAGGACTAGCGGGAGGGGGGAGACCCAGTACTTC.

J is TRBJ2-1 and V is TRBV13, with a tentative D call TRBD2 (5 bases). Per the germline V gene, CDR1 is PRHDT and CDR2 is FYEKMQ (reference sequence). With 0 bases removed from V and 10 bases from J, the gap between germline ends came to 7 bases. CDR3 size: 12 residues. Here the CDR3 DNA reads TGTGCCAGCAGCTTAGGCCAGCGGGAGCAGTTCTTC. Its translation is CASSLGQREQFF.

There are a few counts of this clone. V gene TRBV4-1 combines with J gene TRBJ2-7; tentative D call: TRBD2 (6 bases). This CDR3 is 12 amino acids long. Trimming took 1 base from V and 5 from J, leaving 6 bases between them. The germline CDR1 and CDR2 sequences are MGHRA and YSYEKL. CDR3 sequence (DNA): TGCGCCAGCAGCCAAGGGAGGGACGAGCAGTACTTC. Amino acids: CASSQGRDEQYF.

This clone was seen once. One end of the junction is discordant with germline, which a read error may explain. J is TRBJ1-2 and V is TRBV5-4; maybe TRBD1 (6 bases). CDR1 is SGHNT, CDR2 YYREEE, per germline (reference sequence). The CDR3 is made up of 16 amino acids. The chain's CDR3 is CASSLGAGPANYGYTF. The CDR3 nucleotides are TGTGCCAGCAGTTTGGGGGCAGGGCCAGCTAACTATGGCTACACCTTC.

The chain has TRBV7-9 and TRBJ2-7; 7 nucleotides match TRBD2. Germline V gene data show CDR1 as SEHNR and CDR2 as FQNEAQ (reference sequence). V shed 5 bases, J shed 1 base, and the junction held 11 bases outside the gene matches. The CDR3 loop spans 16 amino acids. Written as DNA, the CDR3 is TGTGCCAGCAGCCCACCGGGGGGTGGGCAATCCTACGAGCAGTACTTC. Its translation: CASSPPGGGQSYEQYF.

The chain employs TRBV27 and TRBJ2-7; D is possibly TRBD2 (6 bases). Germline CDR1 is MNHEY and CDR2 is SMNVEV (reference sequence). This CDR3 is 13 amino acids long. Trimming removed 6 bases at V and 1 base at J, with 10 bases between. This CDR3 is CASRPTSSYEQYF. The CDR3 nucleotides read TGTGCCAGCAGACCGACTAGTTCCTACGAGCAGTACTTC.

V is TRBV11-2 and J is TRBJ2-2, with D possibly TRBD2 on 7 matching bases. The germline gives CDR1 SGHAT, CDR2 FQNNGV. With 5 bases removed from V and 3 bases from J, the gap between germline ends came to 16 bases. CDR3 length equals 16 residues. CDR3 sequence (DNA): TGTGCCAGCAGCCTCCGGGGGGCTAGGGACACCGGGGAGCTGTTTTTT. This translates into CASSLRGARDTGELFF.

This clone was counted a single time. The V call is TRBV28, the J call TRBJ2-1, with 10 bases aligning to TRBD2. In germline, CDR1 is MDHEN, CDR2 SYDVKM. V shed 3 bases, J shed 6 bases, and the junction held 2 bases outside the gene matches. The length of the CDR3 is 14 residues. CDR3 nucleotide sequence: TGTGCCAGCAGTTTTACTAGCGGGACCAATGAGCAGTTCTTC. Translated, it gives CASSFTSGTNEQFF.

The chain uses TRBV13 and TRBJ2-3; 10 bases are a match to TRBD2. After removal of 0 bases from V and 2 bases from J, the junction contained 5 bases not matched to a gene. CDR3 size: 17 residues. CDR1 and CDR2 (germline): PRHDT, FYEKMQ (reference sequence). In DNA form, the CDR3 reads TGTGCCAGCAGCTTAGGCGTACTAGCGGGACCCACAGATACGCAGTATTTT. Translated: CASSLGVLAGPTDTQYF.

This rearrangement joins TRBV5-5 to TRBJ2-7; 13 bases map to TRBD2. The junction had 4 bases not matched to a gene; V was cut back by 1 base and J by 0 bases. Germline V CDR1 and CDR2: SGHKS, YYEKEE (reference sequence). The CDR3 length is 17 residues. The DNA of the CDR3 is TGTGCCAGCAGCTTGTACTGGACTAGCGGGAGCTCCTACGAGCAGTACTTC. It is translated as CASSLYWTSGSSYEQYF.

The chain joins TRBV7-3 to TRBJ1-4; possibly TRBD1 for D (5 bases). CDR3 length: 15 amino acids. V was clipped by 2 bases and J by 7 bases, with 14 bases between them. In germline, CDR1 is SGHTA, CDR2 FQGTGA. CDR3 coding DNA: TGTGCCAGCAGCTTAGGAGGGGCACAGATTGAAAAACTGTTTTTT. This encodes CASSLGGAQIEKLFF.

The gene calls are TRBV21-1 and TRBJ2-7; the tabulated D call, TRBD2, remains unverified against the DNA. TRBV21-1 is a documented pseudogene. CDR3 size: 17 residues. CDR3 loop: CASSKGAKPLVSYEQYF. Written as DNA, the CDR3 is TGTGCCAGCAGCAAGGGAGCCAAACCCCTCGTTAGTTACGAGCAGTACTTC.

The chain is built from TRBV28 and TRBJ2-1; TRBD2 matches at 9 bases. V was pared by 3 bases and J by 7 bases, with 7 bases of the junction left unmatched. Germline V gene lookup returns CDR1 MDHEN and CDR2 SYDVKM. This CDR3 has 15 residues. The CDR3 region is CASSFELAGKNEQFF. The CDR3 coding sequence is TGTGCCAGCAGTTTTGAGCTAGCGGGAAAAAATGAGCAGTTCTTC.

CDR3 DNA: TGTGCCAGCAGTCAACCCGCAGGGGGTGGGAGCGAGCAGTTCTTC. This gives the protein CASSQPAGGGSEQFF. V is TRBV6-5 and J is TRBJ2-1, with 7 bases that match TRBD1. From germline, CDR1 is MNHEY and CDR2 SVGAGI. This CDR3 spans 15 amino acids. Trimming at V came to 5 bases and at J to 10 bases, leaving 14 bases not matched to a gene.

The chain uses TRBV28 and TRBJ2-5; possible D gene TRBD2, 6 bases. Germline-derived CDR1 and CDR2 are MDHEN and SYDVKM. V was pared by 4 bases and J by 5 bases, with 17 bases between. This CDR3 has 15 amino acids. In nucleotides, the CDR3 is TGTGCCAGCAGTTCCCCCCCCGGCGGAGGGGAGACCCAGTACTTC. Encoded protein: CASSSPPGGGETQYF.

V is TRBV7-6 and J is TRBJ2-1; TRBD2 agrees at 9 bases. The germline CDR1 and CDR2 sequences are SGHVS and FNYEAQ. CDR3 size: 17 residues. V trimming: 0 bases; J trimming: 5 bases; junction bases outside the gene matches: 8. In DNA form, the CDR3 reads TGTGCCAGCAGCTTAGCCCTAGCTAGCGGGATAAACAATGAGCAGTTCTTC. The encoded protein is CASSLALASGINNEQFF.

The chain is built from TRBV5-6 and TRBJ1-2, with D possibly TRBD1 on 5 matching bases. Germline CDR1 and CDR2: SGHDT and YYEEEE. This CDR3 comprises 15 residues. The V and J ends lost 0 bases and 4 bases respectively, with 13 bases between them. As DNA, the CDR3 is TGTGCCAGCAGCTTGGGGATTCGGGGGTTCTATGGCTACACCTTC. Residues: CASSLGIRGFYGYTF.

The chain has TRBV10-3 and TRBJ2-7, with 9 bases identical to TRBD1. The CDR3 contains 15 residues. With 11 bases clipped from V and 0 bases from J, the junction kept 11 bases outside the gene matches. CDR1 and CDR2 (germline): ENHRY, SYGVKD. CDR3 in amino acids: CASHPDRGSSYEQYF. For the CDR3, the DNA is TGTGCCTCGCATCCGGACAGGGGAAGCTCCTACGAGCAGTACTTC.

The chain has TRBV6-1 and TRBJ2-3; maybe TRBD2 (6 bases). The CDR3 totals 16 residues. Trimming shortened V by 2 bases and J by 1 base, and 13 bases separated the two germline ends. Germline V CDR1 and CDR2: MNHNS, SASEGT. The CDR3 region has the DNA TGTGCCAGCAGTGAAAGGAGGGGCTCGGGCACAGATACGCAGTATTTT. Translating gives CASSERRGSGTDTQYF.

The chain employs TRBV9 and TRBJ1-5, with no clear D. Trimming took off 0 bases at V and 4 bases at J, with 5 bases between the two ends. This CDR3 contains 13 residues. From germline, CDR1 is SGDLS and CDR2 YYNGEE. CDR3 DNA: TGTGCCAGCAGCGTAGTCCCGAATCAGCCCCAGCATTTT. Translating gives CASSVVPNQPQHF. Full variable domain (missing parts from reference TRBV9 and TRBJ1-5): DSGVTQTPKHLITATGQRVTLRCSPRSGDLSVYWYQQSLDQGLQFLIQYYNGEERAKGNILERFSAQQFPDLHSELNLSSLELGDSALYFCASSVVPNQPQHFGDGTRLSIL.